The 20 T cell receptor beta chains below all came from one sample that was sequenced in a study of cytomegalovirus exposure and HLA in healthy donors. PCR used 60 Vbeta primers and 13 Jbeta primers. Profiling relied on immunoSEQ multiplex PCR, and the TCRdb table lists in-frame clones only, not all of them. The table has about 140,000 clones, 70% to 85% seen once; the top ten hold 1.8%. Sequenced material: PBMCs. Receptors were obtained from a man aged 35-49 years in good health and CMV-seronegative.

The chain carries TRBV27 and TRBJ2-3; weak D call: TRBD2 (6 bases). Germline loops: CDR1 MNHEY, CDR2 SMNVEV (reference sequence). The length of the CDR3 is 19 residues. The V gene lost 7 bases and the J gene lost 0 bases, with 26 bases spanning the gap. CDR3: CASTTPRVLARVSTDTQYF. For the CDR3, the DNA is TGTGCCAGCACCACCCCTCGGGTACTAGCCCGCGTTAGCACAGATACGCAGTATTTT.

This clone was seen more than once but under ten times. The chain carries TRBV19 and TRBJ2-5, with D unresolved. V was clipped by 5 bases and J by 7 bases, with 8 bases between them. Germline V lookup: CDR1 LNHDA, CDR2 SQIVND (reference sequence). The CDR3 contains 11 residues. The CDR3 DNA follows: TGTGCCAGTAGTCTTTACGGGACCCAGTACTTC. Its translation: CASSLYGTQYF.

The chain links TRBV28 to TRBJ1-1, with no clear D. V was trimmed by 8 bases and J by 0 bases, leaving 13 bases between them. CDR3 size: 14 residues. CDR1 is MDHEN, CDR2 SYDVKM, per germline. CDR3 region: CASSLGRVNTEAFF. As DNA, the CDR3 is TGTGCCAGCTCCCTGGGGAGGGTGAACACTGAAGCTTTCTTT.

This clone was observed a single time. The rearrangement uses TRBV6-5 and TRBJ1-2, with TRBD1 matching 8 bases. In germline, CDR1 is MNHEY, CDR2 SVGAGI. The trim removed 11 bases at V and 3 bases at J, leaving 8 bases unmatched. The CDR3 length is 13 residues. The CDR3 here is CAALDRADYGYTF. CDR3 DNA sequence: TGTGCCGCGCTGGACAGGGCCGACTATGGCTACACCTTC.

Note on this clone: This same CDR3 is encoded by further DNA sequences in the sample. The chain carries TRBV30 and TRBJ1-1; D is unclear. Germline lookup yields CDR1 GTSNPN and CDR2 SVGIG (reference sequence). The length of the CDR3 is 13 residues. V was pared by 0 bases and J by 2 bases, with 7 bases between. The CDR3 DNA sequence: TGTGCCTGGAGTGTACTTAGCAACACTGAAGCTTTCTTT. Translating it yields CAWSVLSNTEAFF.

The chain is built from TRBV30 and TRBJ2-7; TRBD2 is a possible D gene (7 bases). V was trimmed by 5 bases and J by 0 bases, leaving 14 bases between them. The V gene's germline CDR1 is GTSNPN and CDR2 SVGIG (reference sequence). This CDR3 has 14 residues. CDR3 amino acids: CAWRWGGASYEQYF. In DNA, the CDR3 is TGTGCCTGGCGATGGGGGGGGGCCTCCTACGAGCAGTACTTC.

V and J are TRBV7-2 and TRBJ2-1, with 8 bases fitting TRBD2. The CDR3 extends over 15 amino acids. The germline gives CDR1 SGHTA, CDR2 FQGNSA. Germline trimming cut 2 bases from V and 9 bases from J; bases unmatched to any gene: 9. The CDR3 bases are TGTGCCAGCAGCTTAAAGCCGGGAGGGCCGGGTGAGCAGTTCTTC. Protein sequence: CASSLKPGGPGEQFF. Complete variable domain (other parts from reference TRBV7-2 and TRBJ2-1): GAGVSQSPSNKVTEKGKDVELRCDPISGHTALYWYRQSLGQGLEFLIYFQGNSAPDKSGLPSDRFSAERTGGSVSTLTIQRTQQEDSAVYLCASSLKPGGPGEQFFGPGTRLTVL.

The gene calls are TRBV7-9 and TRBJ2-5; 8 bases map to TRBD2. Germline V gene sequence: CDR1 SEHNR, CDR2 FQNEAQ (reference sequence). V shed 0 bases and J 1 base; nucleotides not matched to a gene: 4. This CDR3 spans 16 amino acids. The CDR3 sequence is CASSLAGSGGQETQYF. The CDR3 bases are TGTGCCAGCAGCTTAGCCGGGAGCGGGGGCCAAGAGACCCAGTACTTC.

The chain links TRBV5-1 to TRBJ2-1; TRBD1 aligns across 10 bases. Germline loops: CDR1 SGHRS, CDR2 YFSETQ. V shed 3 bases, J shed 9 bases, and the junction held 15 bases outside the gene matches. The CDR3 runs 17 residues. CDR3 sequence reads: CASSSPDTGTGASEQFF. In DNA, the CDR3 is TGCGCCAGCAGCTCTCCAGATACCGGGACAGGGGCGAGTGAGCAGTTCTTC. The full variable domain, in which reference TRBV5-1 and TRBJ2-1 provide the parts outside the CDR3, is KAGVTQTPRYLIKTRGQQVTLSCSPISGHRSVSWYQQTPGQGLQFLFEYFSETQRNKGNFPGRFSGRQFSNSRSEMNVSTLELGDSALYLCASSSPDTGTGASEQFFGPGTRLTVL.

The chain carries TRBV14 and TRBJ1-3; a possible D gene is TRBD1 (6 bases). V was shortened by 1 base and J by 3 bases, with 13 bases between the two germline ends. CDR3 length: 16 residues. The germline CDR1 and CDR2 sequences are SGHDN and FVKESK. This CDR3 reads CASSQVPGASGNTIYF. The CDR3 DNA reads as TGTGCCAGCAGCCAAGTTCCAGGGGCAAGTGGAAACACCATATATTTT.

This chain joins TRBV7-3 and TRBJ2-7, with no clear D. CDR1 and CDR2 from the germline V gene are SGHTA and FQGTGA. V was shortened by 3 bases and J by 6 bases, with 12 bases between the two germline ends. There are 13 residues in the CDR3. In nucleotides, the CDR3 is TGTGCCAGCAGCTTGTTAGCCGGGTCCGAGCAGTACTTC. Translation gives CASSLLAGSEQYF.

This chain uses TRBV19 with TRBJ1-2; D ambiguous. Trimming left V 7 bases short and J 0 bases short, with 12 bases between. The CDR3 totals 14 residues. Germline V CDR1 and CDR2: LNHDA, SQIVND (reference sequence). The CDR3, as DNA: TGTGCCAGTACCGTCGACATGACTAACTATGGCTACACCTTC. Protein sequence: CASTVDMTNYGYTF. Drawing the rest from reference TRBV19 and TRBJ1-2, the complete variable domain is DGGITQSPKYLFRKEGQNVTLSCEQNLNHDAMYWYRQDPGQGLRLIYYSQIVNDFQKGDIAEGYSVSREKKESFPLTVTSAQKNPTAFYLCASTVDMTNYGYTFGSGTRLTVV.

J is TRBJ2-3 and V is TRBV4-3, with 8 nucleotides matching TRBD2. Germline V lookup: CDR1 LGHNA, CDR2 YSLEER. This CDR3 has 17 residues. V gave up 0 bases and J gave up 5 bases; unmatched junction bases: 10. The CDR3 DNA reads TGCGCCAGCAGCCAAGAAGTGGCCGTCGGGGGGGGAGATACGCAGTATTTT. Protein sequence: CASSQEVAVGGGDTQYF.

Remarks on this clone: Relative to the germline gene, one junction end is altered; a read error may explain this. The chain links TRBV5-1 to TRBJ2-4; 7 nucleotides agree with TRBD1. The CDR3 sequence is 14 residues long. Germline-derived CDR1 and CDR2 are SGHRS and YFSETQ. The CDR3 DNA reads TGCGCCAGCAGCCCCGGGACAGACCTAAACAGTCAGTACTTC. Protein sequence: CASSPGTDLNSQYF.

The rearrangement joins TRBV27 to TRBJ2-1, with 13 bases identical to TRBD2. Germline CDR1 is MNHEY and CDR2 is SMNVEV (reference sequence). The J segment lost 9 bases and the V segment lost 2 bases, leaving 4 bases of the junction unmatched. This CDR3 region has 15 residues. CDR3 in DNA: TGTGCCAGCAGTTTAGGACTAGCGGGAGTTGGTGAGCAGTTCTTC. Residues: CASSLGLAGVGEQFF.

V gene TRBV4-1 combines with J gene TRBJ2-3, with 9 bases aligning to TRBD2. V lost 0 bases and J lost 6; bases outside the gene matches: 10. The CDR3 has 17 residues. Germline CDR1 reads MGHRA; CDR2 reads YSYEKL. DNA of the CDR3: TGCGCCAGCAGCCAAGATCTAGCGGGACGCCCAGCCGATACGCAGTATTTT. Encoded protein: CASSQDLAGRPADTQYF.

This sequence joins TRBV5-1 and TRBJ2-1; the match to TRBD2 covers 7 bases. This CDR3 has 18 amino acids. J gave up 1 base and V 3 bases, and 13 bases lay outside the gene matches. The V gene's germline CDR1 is SGHRS and CDR2 YFSETQ. The CDR3 loop reads CASSSGAGSGSSYNEQFF. The CDR3, as DNA: TGCGCCAGCAGCTCGGGAGCGGGATCGGGAAGTTCCTACAATGAGCAGTTCTTC.

The gene calls are TRBV19 and TRBJ2-7; no reliable D call. V lost 8 bases and J lost 2, with 7 bases in between. The germline V gene has CDR1 LNHDA and CDR2 SQIVND (reference sequence). The CDR3 covers 11 residues. The CDR3 is CASGPPYEQYF. In DNA, the CDR3 is TGTGCCAGTGGGCCTCCCTACGAGCAGTACTTC.

The chain recombines TRBV28 with TRBJ1-5; 8 bases are shared with TRBD1. Per germline, CDR1 MDHEN and CDR2 SYDVKM. This CDR3 contains 15 residues. The junction had 6 bases not matched to a gene; V was cut back by 2 bases and J by 6 bases. CDR3 nucleotide sequence: TGTGCCAGCAGTTTAACAGGGGGATTAGGTCAGCCCCAGCATTTT. Protein: CASSLTGGLGQPQHF.

The genes are TRBV7-2 and TRBJ2-3, with D maybe TRBD1 (7 bases). Deletions cut 2 bases from V and 4 bases from J, with 16 bases between. The CDR3 extends over 16 amino acids. The germline V gene encodes CDR1 SGHTA and CDR2 FQGNSA. The CDR3 sequence: CASSLYRGGSADTQYF. DNA for the CDR3: TGTGCCAGCAGCTTATACAGGGGAGGTAGCGCAGATACGCAGTATTTT.